This TCR beta chain was profiled in a study of control samples from healthy donors and cancer patients. Measured with immunoSEQ multiplex PCR; TCRdb has only the in-frame clones, and not every one. The sample consists of around 55,000 clones, roughly 90% of them appearing once. This CDR3 contains 16 residues. CDR1 and CDR2 (germline): MDHEN, SYDVKM. With 6 bases clipped from V and 3 bases from J, the junction kept 9 bases outside the gene matches. The sample consisted of PBMCs. This receptor was taken from a man between 35 and 55 years old with colorectal cancer. This chain links TRBV28 with TRBJ1-5; 9 bases are a match to TRBD1. The CDR3 bases are TGTGCCAGCAGACGAGACAGGGGGACGACCAATCAGCCCCAGCATTTT. Translation gives CASRRDRGTTNQPQHF.